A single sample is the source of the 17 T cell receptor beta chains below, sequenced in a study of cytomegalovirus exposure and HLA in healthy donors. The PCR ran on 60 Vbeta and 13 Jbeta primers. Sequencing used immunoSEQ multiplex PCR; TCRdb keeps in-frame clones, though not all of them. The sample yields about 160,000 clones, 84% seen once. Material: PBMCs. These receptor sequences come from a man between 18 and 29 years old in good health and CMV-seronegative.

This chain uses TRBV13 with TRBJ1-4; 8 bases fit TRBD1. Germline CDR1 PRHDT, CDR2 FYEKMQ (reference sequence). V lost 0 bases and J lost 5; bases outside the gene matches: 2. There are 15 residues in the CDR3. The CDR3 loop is CASSLGAGGNEKLFF. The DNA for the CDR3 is TGTGCCAGCAGCTTAGGGGCAGGGGGCAATGAAAAACTGTTTTTT. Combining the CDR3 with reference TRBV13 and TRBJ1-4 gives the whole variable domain AAGVIQSPRHLIKEKRETATLKCYPIPRHDTVYWYQQGPGQDPQFLISFYEKMQSDKGSIPDRFSAQQFSDYHSELNMSSLELGDSALYFCASSLGAGGNEKLFFGSGTQLSVL.

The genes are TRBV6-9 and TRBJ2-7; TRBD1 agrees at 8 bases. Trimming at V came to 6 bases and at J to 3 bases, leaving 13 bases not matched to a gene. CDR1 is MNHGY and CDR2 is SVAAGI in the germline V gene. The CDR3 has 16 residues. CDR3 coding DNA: TGTGCCAGCAGAAGATCCGGGACAGGCTATTTCTACGAGCAGTACTTC. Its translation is CASRRSGTGYFYEQYF.

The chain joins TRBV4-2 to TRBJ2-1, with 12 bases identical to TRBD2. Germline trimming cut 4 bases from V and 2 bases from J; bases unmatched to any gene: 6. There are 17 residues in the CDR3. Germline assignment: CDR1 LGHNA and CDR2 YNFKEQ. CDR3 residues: CASSPRLAGETYNEQFF. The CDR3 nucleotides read TGTGCCAGCAGCCCTCGACTAGCGGGGGAAACCTACAATGAGCAGTTCTTC.

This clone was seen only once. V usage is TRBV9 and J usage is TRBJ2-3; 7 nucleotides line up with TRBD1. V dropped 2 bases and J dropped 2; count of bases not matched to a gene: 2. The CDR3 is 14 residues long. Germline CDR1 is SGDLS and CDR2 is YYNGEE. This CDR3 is CASSVGQSTDTQYF. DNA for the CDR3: TGTGCCAGCAGCGTGGGACAGTCCACAGATACGCAGTATTTT.

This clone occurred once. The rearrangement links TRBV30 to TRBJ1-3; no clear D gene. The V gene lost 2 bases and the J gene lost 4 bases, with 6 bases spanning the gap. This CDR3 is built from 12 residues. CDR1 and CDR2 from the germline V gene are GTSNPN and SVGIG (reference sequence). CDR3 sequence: CAWSSTGNTIYF. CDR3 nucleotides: TGTGCCTGGAGTTCCACAGGAAACACCATATATTTT.

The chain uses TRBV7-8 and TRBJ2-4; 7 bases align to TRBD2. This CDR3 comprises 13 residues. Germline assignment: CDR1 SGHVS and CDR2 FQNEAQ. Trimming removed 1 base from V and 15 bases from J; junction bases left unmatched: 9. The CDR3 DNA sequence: TGTGCCAGCAGCTTAGGGGGCAGGGAGGGGTGGTACTTC. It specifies CASSLGGREGWYF. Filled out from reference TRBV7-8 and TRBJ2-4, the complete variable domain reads GAGVSQSPRYKVAKRGQDVALRCDPISGHVSLFWYQQALGQGPEFLTYFQNEAQLDKSGLPSDRFFAERPEGSVSTLKIQRTQQEDSAVYLCASSLGGREGWYFGAGTRLSVL.

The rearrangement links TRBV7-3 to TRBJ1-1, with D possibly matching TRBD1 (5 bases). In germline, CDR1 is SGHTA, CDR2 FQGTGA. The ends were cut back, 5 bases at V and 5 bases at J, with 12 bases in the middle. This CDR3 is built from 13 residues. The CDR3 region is CASSAHRGTEAFF. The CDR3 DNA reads TGTGCCAGCAGCGCTCATCGGGGGACTGAAGCTTTCTTT.

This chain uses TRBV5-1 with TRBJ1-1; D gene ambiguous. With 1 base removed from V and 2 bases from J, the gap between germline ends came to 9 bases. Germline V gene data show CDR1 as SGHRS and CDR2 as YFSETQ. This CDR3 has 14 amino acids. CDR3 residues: CASSLLRGNTEAFF. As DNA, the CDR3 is TGCGCCAGCAGCTTGCTCCGCGGCAACACTGAAGCTTTCTTT.

CDR3 residues: CASSSGDTDTQYF. In DNA, the CDR3 is TGTGCCAGCAGTTCGGGGGACACAGATACGCAGTATTTT. The J gene is TRBJ2-3, the V gene TRBV28; weak D call: TRBD2 (6 bases). Trimming pared 4 bases from V and 2 bases from J, leaving 7 bases between. In germline, CDR1 is MDHEN, CDR2 SYDVKM. This CDR3 is 13 amino acids long. Full variable domain (missing parts from reference TRBV28 and TRBJ2-3): DVKVTQSSRYLVKRTGEKVFLECVQDMDHENMFWYRQDPGLGLRLIYFSYDVKMKEKGDIPEGYSVSREKKERFSLILESASTNQTSMYLCASSSGDTDTQYFGPGTRLTVL.

CDR3 DNA sequence: TGTGCCAGCAGCAAAGGGAACAGTGAACCATTCTACGAGCAGTACTTC. It translates to CASSKGNSEPFYEQYF. This rearrangement joins TRBV21-1 to TRBJ2-7; the D call in the table, TRBD1, was not verified against the DNA. TRBV21-1 is given as a pseudogene. The CDR3 totals 16 residues.

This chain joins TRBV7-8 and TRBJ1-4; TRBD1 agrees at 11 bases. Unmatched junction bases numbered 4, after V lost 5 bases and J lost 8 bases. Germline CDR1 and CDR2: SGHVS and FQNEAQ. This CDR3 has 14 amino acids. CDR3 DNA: TGTGCCAGCAGCCAAGGACAGGGGGCAGAAAAACTGTTTTTT. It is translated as CASSQGQGAEKLFF. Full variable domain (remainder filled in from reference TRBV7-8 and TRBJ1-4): GAGVSQSPRYKVAKRGQDVALRCDPISGHVSLFWYQQALGQGPEFLTYFQNEAQLDKSGLPSDRFFAERPEGSVSTLKIQRTQQEDSAVYLCASSQGQGAEKLFFGSGTQLSVL.

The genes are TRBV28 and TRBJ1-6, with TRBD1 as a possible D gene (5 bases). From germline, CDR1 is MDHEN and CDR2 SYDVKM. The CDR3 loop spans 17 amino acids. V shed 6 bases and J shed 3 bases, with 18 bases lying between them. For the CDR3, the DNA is TGTGCCAGCAGCCTCGGAGGAGGGGCGAACTATAATTCACCCCTCCACTTT. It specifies CASSLGGGANYNSPLHF.

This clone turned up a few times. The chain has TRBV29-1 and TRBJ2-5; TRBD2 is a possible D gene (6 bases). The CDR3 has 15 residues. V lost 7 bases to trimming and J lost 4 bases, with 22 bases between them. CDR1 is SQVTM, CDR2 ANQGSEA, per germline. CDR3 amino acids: CSATKVGGRSETQYF. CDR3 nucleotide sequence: TGCAGCGCCACTAAGGTCGGGGGACGCTCAGAGACCCAGTACTTC.

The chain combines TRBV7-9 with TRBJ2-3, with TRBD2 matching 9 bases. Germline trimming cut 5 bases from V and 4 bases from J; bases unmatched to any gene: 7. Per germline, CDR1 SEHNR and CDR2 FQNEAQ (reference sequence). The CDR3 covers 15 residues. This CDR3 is CASSPGTSSSDTQYF. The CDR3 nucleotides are TGTGCCAGCAGCCCCGGGACTAGCAGTTCAGATACGCAGTATTTT.

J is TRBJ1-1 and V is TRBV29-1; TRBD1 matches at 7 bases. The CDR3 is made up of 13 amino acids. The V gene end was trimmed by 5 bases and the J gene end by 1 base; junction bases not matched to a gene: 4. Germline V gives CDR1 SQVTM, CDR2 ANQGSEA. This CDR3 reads CSVKGQRNTEAFF. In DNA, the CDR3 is TGCAGCGTTAAGGGACAGAGGAACACTGAAGCTTTCTTT.

The CDR3 loop reads CASLYGSGSETQYF. The CDR3 DNA is TGTGCCAGCCTTTACGGGTCGGGGTCCGAGACCCAGTACTTC. The genes are TRBV14 and TRBJ2-5; D is possibly TRBD2 (5 bases). Trimming removed 8 bases from V and 5 bases from J, with 18 bases in between. The germline CDR1 and CDR2 sequences are SGHDN and FVKESK. CDR3 length: 14 residues.

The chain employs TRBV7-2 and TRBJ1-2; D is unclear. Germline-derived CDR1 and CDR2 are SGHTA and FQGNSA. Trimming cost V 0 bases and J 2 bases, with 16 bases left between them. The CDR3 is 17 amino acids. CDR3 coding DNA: TGTGCCAGCAGCTTAGCGAAGGACTCGTCGGGAAACTATGGCTACACCTTC. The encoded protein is CASSLAKDSSGNYGYTF.